These 21 T cell receptor beta chains were all obtained from the same sample, sequenced in a study of T cells after posttransplantation cyclophosphamide. Control samples came 1 year after myeloablative marrow transplants with methotrexate plus calcineurin inhibitor. Sequencing used immunoSEQ multiplex PCR; TCRdb keeps in-frame clones, though not all of them. The top ten hold 50% to 65% of the sample, which has 3,000 to 4,000 clones, 65% to 75% seen once. Here the sequenced sample was PBMCs, taken after allogeneic stem cell transplant with calcineurin inhibitor and methotrexate. Every receptor here comes from a female patient aged 45 to 65 who received an allogeneic stem cell transplant from an unrelated donor, was CMV-positive, and had acute and chronic GVHD. T cells may partly derive from the graft donor.

As concerns this clone: Lacking the conserved final phenylalanine or tryptophan, this CDR3 likely reflects a read error. The limits of the CDR3 on the DNA are not certain, so only TCRdb's listed CDR3 is given. The chain joins TRBV20-1 to TRBJ1-1; TRBD1 was called by the table and not checked on the DNA. The CDR3 totals 11 residues, both ends included. The germline CDR1 and CDR2 sequences are DFQATT and SNEGSKA (reference sequence). The CDR3 sequence is CSAMTGGIEHR.

The chain combines TRBV9 with TRBJ2-1; 11 bases agree with TRBD2. The CDR3 is 17 residues long. CDR1 is SGDLS and CDR2 is YYNGEE in the germline V gene. The junction had 7 bases not matched to a gene; V was cut back by 4 bases and J by 1 base. CDR3 region: CASSPQRTSGSYNEQFF. The CDR3 coding sequence is TGTGCCAGCAGCCCTCAGCGGACTAGCGGGTCCTACAATGAGCAGTTCTTC.

This clone has at least ten counts. This sequence joins TRBV2 and TRBJ2-3; D is perhaps TRBD2 (6 bases). The germline CDR1 and CDR2 sequences are SNHLY and FYNNEI. The ends were cut back, 7 bases at V and 2 bases at J, with 13 bases in the middle. The CDR3 totals 14 residues. DNA of the CDR3: TGTGCCAGCAAGTTGCGGGGAGTCACAGATACGCAGTATTTT. Its translation is CASKLRGVTDTQYF.

The V gene is TRBV6-5, the J gene TRBJ2-3; possibly TRBD1 for D (6 bases). This CDR3 has 14 residues. With 6 bases removed from V and 4 bases from J, the gap between germline ends came to 14 bases. Germline V lookup: CDR1 MNHEY, CDR2 SVGAGI. The CDR3: CASRLQGSADTQYF. CDR3 DNA sequence: TGTGCCAGCAGATTACAGGGTAGCGCAGATACGCAGTATTTT.

This clone was observed a few times. V usage is TRBV30 and J usage is TRBJ1-3; D ambiguous. Deletions cut 8 bases from V and 0 bases from J, with 11 bases between. This CDR3 spans 13 amino acids. From germline, CDR1 is GTSNPN and CDR2 SVGIG (reference sequence). The CDR3 reads CANDPGSGNTIYF. CDR3 DNA sequence: TGTGCCAACGATCCGGGCTCTGGAAACACCATATATTTT.

The rearrangement uses TRBV19 and TRBJ1-1; 9 bases align to TRBD1. The length of the CDR3 is 15 residues. V dropped 3 bases and J dropped 6; count of bases not matched to a gene: 8. The germline V gene has CDR1 LNHDA and CDR2 SQIVND (reference sequence). The CDR3 loop is CASSILGQGTAEAFF. The CDR3 DNA is TGTGCCAGTAGTATTCTCGGACAGGGGACCGCTGAAGCTTTCTTT.

The chain carries TRBV5-1 and TRBJ1-1; D gene unclear. CDR3 length: 16 amino acids. Per germline, CDR1 SGHRS and CDR2 YFSETQ. The ends were cut back, 3 bases at V and 1 base at J, with 16 bases in the middle. The CDR3: CASSWAGLEGNTEAFF. The CDR3 DNA reads TGCGCCAGCAGCTGGGCCGGTCTTGAGGGGAACACTGAAGCTTTCTTT.

There are a few counts of this clone. The rearrangement uses TRBV5-1 and TRBJ1-3, with 9 nucleotides matching TRBD1. The CDR3 extends over 17 amino acids. Trimming took 3 bases from V and 0 from J; bases not matched to a gene: 7. Germline loops: CDR1 SGHRS, CDR2 YFSETQ. Written as DNA, the CDR3 is TGCGCCAGCAGCTACCAGACAGGGGGGGACTCTGGAAACACCATATATTTT. Its translation: CASSYQTGGDSGNTIYF.

The V gene is TRBV5-1, the J gene TRBJ2-7, with 10 bases aligning to TRBD1. The CDR3 consists of 15 residues. CDR1 and CDR2 (germline): SGHRS, YFSETQ. The junction had 9 bases not matched to a gene; V was cut back by 3 bases and J by 6 bases. CDR3 DNA: TGCGCCAGCAGCTGGGACAGGGGAAAAGGATCCGAGCAGTACTTC. It codes for CASSWDRGKGSEQYF.

V is TRBV7-9 and J is TRBJ2-7; the D gene is possibly TRBD1 (5 bases). V shed 1 base and J shed 5 bases, with 12 bases lying between them. This CDR3 region has 14 residues. Germline CDR1 is SEHNR and CDR2 is FQNEAQ (reference sequence). The CDR3 is CASSLVDRGDEQYF. In DNA form, the CDR3 reads TGTGCCAGCAGCTTAGTGGATAGGGGTGACGAGCAGTACTTC.

The V and J genes are TRBV30 and TRBJ1-6; tentatively, D is TRBD1 (5 bases). CDR1 is GTSNPN and CDR2 is SVGIG in the germline V gene (reference sequence). The ends were cut back, 2 bases at V and 0 bases at J, with 20 bases in the middle. CDR3 length: 19 residues. CDR3 DNA: TGTGCCTGGAGTCGCCTTAGGACAAGGCTGAGCTCCTATAATTCACCCCTCCACTTT. Translation gives CAWSRLRTRLSSYNSPLHF.

The J gene is TRBJ1-4, the V gene TRBV7-9; possible D gene TRBD1, 5 bases. CDR3 length equals 15 residues. The V gene lost 2 bases and the J gene lost 8 bases, with 15 bases spanning the gap. Germline V gene lookup returns CDR1 SEHNR and CDR2 FQNEAQ (reference sequence). CDR3 DNA sequence: TGTGCCAGCAGCTTATCGAAGACAGTGGGGGAAAAACTGTTTTTT. Translating gives CASSLSKTVGEKLFF.

This chain links TRBV19 with TRBJ2-2, with 9 nucleotides matching TRBD1. Germline values: CDR1 LNHDA, CDR2 SQIVND (reference sequence). With 7 bases clipped from V and 6 bases from J, the junction kept 9 bases outside the gene matches. This CDR3 spans 15 amino acids. Written as DNA, the CDR3 is TGTGCCAGTAACCCGACAGGGGGTATCGCCGGGGAGCTGTTTTTT. Protein sequence: CASNPTGGIAGELFF. Supplemented by reference TRBV19 and TRBJ2-2, the full variable domain reads DGGITQSPKYLFRKEGQNVTLSCEQNLNHDAMYWYRQDPGQGLRLIYYSQIVNDFQKGDIAEGYSVSREKKESFPLTVTSAQKNPTAFYLCASNPTGGIAGELFFGEGSRLTVL.

This chain connects TRBV6-5 to TRBJ1-5; 7 bases align to TRBD1. The V and J ends lost 4 bases and 3 bases, in that order; junction bases with no gene match: 3. The CDR3 has 14 amino acids. The germline gives CDR1 MNHEY, CDR2 SVGAGI. The CDR3 region has the DNA TGTGCCAGCAGTTTCACAGGGGCCAATCAGCCCCAGCATTTT. This codes for CASSFTGANQPQHF.

The chain's CDR3 is CASSSPRYDGQYF. CDR3 nucleotides: TGTGCCAGCAGTTCCCCTCGGTATGATGGGCAGTACTTC. This chain connects TRBV27 to TRBJ2-7; D is unclear. This CDR3 comprises 13 residues. The V gene's germline CDR1 is MNHEY and CDR2 SMNVEV (reference sequence). Between the trimmed V and J ends, which lost 4 bases and 9 bases, there was a span of 16 bases.

This clone is medium-sized (0.01 to 0.1%) within its sample. The V and J genes are TRBV7-2 and TRBJ1-2, with D possibly TRBD1 on 6 matching bases. The CDR3 extends over 15 amino acids. The V gene's germline CDR1 is SGHTA and CDR2 FQGNSA. Trimming pared 5 bases from V and 5 bases from J, leaving 18 bases between. CDR3 in amino acids: CASSGRGALGYGYTF. CDR3 sequence (DNA): TGTGCCAGCAGCGGGCGGGGGGCGCTTGGATATGGCTACACCTTC.

The chain has TRBV29-1 and TRBJ2-7; 10 positions match TRBD1. From germline, CDR1 is SQVTM and CDR2 ANQGSEA. The J segment lost 7 bases and the V segment lost 6 bases, leaving 9 bases of the junction unmatched. The CDR3 totals 13 residues. The CDR3 DNA follows: TGCAGCGTCTATAAGACAGGGGGCGAAGAGCAGTACTTC. Residues: CSVYKTGGEEQYF.

The V gene is TRBV9, the J gene TRBJ1-1; TRBD1 is a possible D gene (5 bases). The CDR3 has 13 residues. CDR1 is SGDLS, CDR2 YYNGEE, per germline. Trimming stripped 5 bases from V and 2 bases from J, with 10 bases between. CDR3 nucleotide sequence: TGTGCCAGCAGTTTGACAGCAAACACTGAAGCTTTCTTT. Translation gives CASSLTANTEAFF. Variable domain in full (rest from reference TRBV9 and TRBJ1-1): DSGVTQTPKHLITATGQRVTLRCSPRSGDLSVYWYQQSLDQGLQFLIQYYNGEERAKGNILERFSAQQFPDLHSELNLSSLELGDSALYFCASSLTANTEAFFGQGTRLTVV.

This clone has only one observation. The genes are TRBV29-1 and TRBJ2-3, with D possibly matching TRBD2 (6 bases). The CDR3 is 13 residues long. Germline V gives CDR1 SQVTM, CDR2 ANQGSEA. V lost 7 bases, J lost 0 bases, and 11 bases lay in between. CDR3 sequence: CSGGAGSTDTQYF. The CDR3 DNA reads TGCAGCGGCGGGGCCGGAAGCACAGATACGCAGTATTTT.

The DNA for the CDR3 is TGCGCCAGCCGGGAGGGGGCTAGTAGGGGTGAGCAGTTCTTC. Amino acid sequence: CASREGASRGEQFF. This chain uses TRBV5-1 with TRBJ2-1; perhaps TRBD2 as D (8 bases). V shed 7 bases and J shed 9 bases, with 20 bases lying between them. The CDR3 is 14 amino acids. Germline loops: CDR1 SGHRS, CDR2 YFSETQ. The variable domain in full, completed from reference TRBV5-1 and TRBJ2-1, reads KAGVTQTPRYLIKTRGQQVTLSCSPISGHRSVSWYQQTPGQGLQFLFEYFSETQRNKGNFPGRFSGRQFSNSRSEMNVSTLELGDSALYLCASREGASRGEQFFGPGTRLTVL.

The rearrangement links TRBV5-1 to TRBJ2-7; 9 nucleotides line up with TRBD1. The length of the CDR3 is 15 residues. Germline V lookup: CDR1 SGHRS, CDR2 YFSETQ. Unmatched junction bases numbered 9, after V lost 4 bases and J lost 4 bases. The CDR3, as DNA: TGCGCCAGCAGCCCAGATGCCGGGACAGGGTACGAGCAGTACTTC. It yields the protein CASSPDAGTGYEQYF.